This T cell receptor beta chain was sequenced in a study of T cell repertoires in cytomegalovirus infection. About the research overall: TCR beta signatures that were public indicated CMV infection and matching HLA type.

The sample holds a few counts of this clonotype. The CDR3 sequence is 14 residues long. In germline, CDR1 is MNHNY, CDR2 SVGAGI (reference sequence). Trimming took off 2 bases at V and 5 bases at J, with 12 bases between the two ends. MiXCR, applied by TCRdb to the reads, yields one record per CDR3 protein. Among some 450,000 distinct CDR3 sequences listed, roughly 30% were seen once. The rearrangement uses TRBV6-6 and TRBJ2-5, with D possibly being TRBD1 (6 bases). The receptor comes from a human donor in good health (CMV status not recorded). Some clones in this sample may be carry-over from other donors' samples. Sequencing was carried out using PBMCs. This CDR3 reads CASSYPQGMETQYF. The CDR3 DNA follows: TGTGCCAGCAGTTACCCACAGGGCATGGAGACCCAGTACTTC.